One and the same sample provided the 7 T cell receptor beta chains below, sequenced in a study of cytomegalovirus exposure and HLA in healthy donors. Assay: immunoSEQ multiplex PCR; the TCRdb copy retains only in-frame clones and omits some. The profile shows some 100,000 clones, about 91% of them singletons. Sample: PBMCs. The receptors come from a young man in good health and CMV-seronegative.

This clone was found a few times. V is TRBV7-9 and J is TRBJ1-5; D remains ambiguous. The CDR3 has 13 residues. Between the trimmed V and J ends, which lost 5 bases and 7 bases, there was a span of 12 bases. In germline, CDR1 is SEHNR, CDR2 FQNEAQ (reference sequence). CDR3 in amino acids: CASSPSNNQPQHF. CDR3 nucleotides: TGTGCCAGCAGCCCCAGTAACAACCAGCCCCAGCATTTT.

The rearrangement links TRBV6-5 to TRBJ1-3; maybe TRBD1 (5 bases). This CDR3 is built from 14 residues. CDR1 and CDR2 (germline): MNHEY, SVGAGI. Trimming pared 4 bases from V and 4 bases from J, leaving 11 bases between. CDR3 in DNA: TGTGCCAGCAGTTTGGACACGGTGGGAAACACCATATATTTT. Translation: CASSLDTVGNTIYF.

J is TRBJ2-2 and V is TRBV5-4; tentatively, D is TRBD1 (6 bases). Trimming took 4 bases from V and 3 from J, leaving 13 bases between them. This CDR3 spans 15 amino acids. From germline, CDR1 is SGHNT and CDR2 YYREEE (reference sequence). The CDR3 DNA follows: TGTGCCAGCAGCCCCGGGACAACCGACACCGGGGAGCTGTTTTTT. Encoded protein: CASSPGTTDTGELFF.

The CDR3 nucleotides are TGTGCCAGCAGTTACTTTGGAACAGGACGCTACAATGAGCAGTTCTTC. Amino acids: CASSYFGTGRYNEQFF. The chain joins TRBV6-5 to TRBJ2-1; a possible D gene is TRBD1 (5 bases). Germline CDR1 and CDR2: MNHEY and SVGAGI. V lost 1 base, J lost 3 bases, and 13 bases lay in between. CDR3 length equals 16 residues.

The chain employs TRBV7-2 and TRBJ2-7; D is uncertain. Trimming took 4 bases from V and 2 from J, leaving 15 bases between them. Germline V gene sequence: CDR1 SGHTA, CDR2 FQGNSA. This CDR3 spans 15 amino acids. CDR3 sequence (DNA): TGTGCCAGCAGCTCCTACCCCACGCCGGCCTACGAGCAGTACTTC. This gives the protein CASSSYPTPAYEQYF.

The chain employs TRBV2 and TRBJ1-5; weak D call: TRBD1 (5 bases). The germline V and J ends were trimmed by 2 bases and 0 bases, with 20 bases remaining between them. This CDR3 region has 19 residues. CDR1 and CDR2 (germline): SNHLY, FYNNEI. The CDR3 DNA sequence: TGTGCCAGCAGTGAATGGGGTGTGGCAGGGTACAATAGCAATCAGCCCCAGCATTTT. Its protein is CASSEWGVAGYNSNQPQHF.

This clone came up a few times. DNA for the CDR3: TGTGCCAGTAGTACCCTAGGGAGTACTGGAAACACCATATATTTT. It translates to CASSTLGSTGNTIYF. The rearrangement joins TRBV19 to TRBJ1-3; the D is unclear. The germline V gene has CDR1 LNHDA and CDR2 SQIVND (reference sequence). The CDR3 consists of 15 residues. With 4 bases removed from V and 2 bases from J, the gap between germline ends came to 12 bases.